The 23 T cell receptor beta chains below all came from one sample that was sequenced in a study of blood T cell repertoires in COVID-19. Measured with immunoSEQ multiplex PCR; TCRdb has only the in-frame clones, and not every one. The sample holds about 68,000 clones, around three quarters seen once. The sequenced sample consisted of peripheral blood. These TCRs come from a human donor in a cohort sampled during active COVID-19.

V and J are TRBV7-2 and TRBJ2-7, with 7 nucleotides matching TRBD2. The V and J ends lost 5 bases and 2 bases, in that order; junction bases with no gene match: 9. Germline CDR1 SGHTA, CDR2 FQGNSA. The CDR3 sequence is 15 residues long. Here the CDR3 reads CASSRTGGSAYEQYF. In nucleotides, the CDR3 is TGTGCCAGCAGCCGTACTGGCGGGAGCGCCTACGAGCAGTACTTC.

V and J are TRBV14 and TRBJ2-2, with TRBD1 identical over 8 bases. Germline CDR1 and CDR2: SGHDN and FVKESK. This CDR3 comprises 17 residues. Trimming removed 4 bases from V and 1 base from J; junction bases left unmatched: 8. DNA of the CDR3: TGTGCCAGCAGCCTACGTACGGGGACAGGGAACACCGGGGAGCTGTTTTTT. As protein: CASSLRTGTGNTGELFF.

This clone has only one observation. The V gene is TRBV5-8, the J gene TRBJ2-1, with a possible D match to TRBD2 (6 bases). The CDR3 loop spans 15 amino acids. V lost 4 bases and J 4 bases, leaving 15 bases between the germline ends. CDR1 and CDR2 (germline): SGHTS, YDEGEE. The CDR3 is CASSLTAGTYNEQFF. The CDR3 nucleotides read TGTGCCAGCAGCCTGACAGCGGGTACTTACAATGAGCAGTTCTTC.

The rearrangement uses TRBV5-1 and TRBJ2-5, with 8 bases matching TRBD1. Germline V gives CDR1 SGHRS, CDR2 YFSETQ. The CDR3 is 17 residues long. The junction had 16 bases not matched to a gene; V was cut back by 4 bases and J by 5 bases. CDR3 bases: TGCGCCAGCAGCATTGGGACGGTCCAGGGGGCACGGGAGACCCAGTACTTC. Encoded protein: CASSIGTVQGARETQYF.

This chain uses TRBV5-6 with TRBJ1-2; D is ambiguous. Per the germline V gene, CDR1 is SGHDT and CDR2 is YYEEEE. V was pared by 3 bases and J by 3 bases, with 6 bases between. This CDR3 comprises 12 residues. CDR3 residues: CASSSTDYGYTF. The CDR3 region has the DNA TGTGCCAGCAGCTCCACAGACTATGGCTACACCTTC.

In this sample, this clone turned up once. The rearrangement joins TRBV19 to TRBJ1-6; D uncertain. V shed 5 bases and J shed 5 bases, with 13 bases lying between them. This CDR3 spans 15 amino acids. CDR1 is LNHDA and CDR2 is SQIVND in the germline V gene (reference sequence). CDR3 sequence: CASSVGVFNNSPLHF. As DNA, the CDR3 is TGTGCCAGTAGTGTCGGGGTGTTCAATAATTCACCCCTCCACTTT.

This clone is a singleton in its sample. The chain recombines TRBV10-3 with TRBJ2-2; a possible D gene is TRBD2 (6 bases). CDR3 length: 15 amino acids. Germline CDR1 ENHRY, CDR2 SYGVKD. The germline V and J ends were trimmed by 6 bases and 5 bases, with 16 bases remaining between them. CDR3 sequence: CAIREGLGETGELFF. CDR3 DNA sequence: TGTGCCATCAGAGAGGGACTTGGGGAAACCGGGGAGCTGTTTTTT.

This clone came up a few times. The chain joins TRBV6-8 to TRBJ1-2, with D possibly TRBD1 on 5 matching bases. V was pared by 3 bases and J by 3 bases, with 23 bases between. This CDR3 has 18 residues. Germline V CDR1 and CDR2: MNHGY, SAAAGT. CDR3 in amino acids: CASSYRAGRPRDYYGYTF. CDR3 coding DNA: TGTGCCAGCAGTTATCGGGCAGGACGACCCAGGGACTACTATGGCTACACCTTC.

This chain uses TRBV30 with TRBJ2-3, with 8 bases aligning to TRBD1. CDR3 length: 15 residues. Germline CDR1 GTSNPN, CDR2 SVGIG (reference sequence). Losses at the gene ends were 0 bases for V and 2 bases for J; bases not matched to a gene: 4. In nucleotides, the CDR3 is TGTGCCTGGAGTGTACAGGGGGGATTCACAGATACGCAGTATTTT. Translation: CAWSVQGGFTDTQYF. Based on the CDR3 plus reference TRBV30 and TRBJ2-3, the full variable domain is SQTIHQWPATLVQPVGSPLSLECTVEGTSNPNLYWYRQAAGRGLQLLFYSVGIGQISSEVPQNLSASRPQDRQFILSSKKLLLSDSGFYLCAWSVQGGFTDTQYFGPGTRLTVL.

This clone is a singleton in its sample. This same CDR3 is encoded by further DNA sequences in the sample. The rearrangement uses TRBV4-3 and TRBJ2-3, with 8 bases that match TRBD2. After removal of 1 base from V and 2 bases from J, the junction contained 8 bases not matched to a gene. The germline V gene has CDR1 LGHNA and CDR2 YSLEER. This CDR3 is 17 amino acids long. CDR3 residues: CASSQVSIAGNTDTQYF. CDR3 sequence (DNA): TGCGCCAGCAGCCAAGTCTCAATAGCGGGAAACACAGATACGCAGTATTTT.

CDR3 nucleotide sequence: TGTGCCAGCTCACCCCTTCTAGAAGCCTACAATGAGCAGTTCTTC. Translated, it gives CASSPLLEAYNEQFF. The V call is TRBV18, the J call TRBJ2-1; D is ambiguous. The V and J ends lost 3 bases and 2 bases respectively, with 11 bases between them. CDR1 is KGHSH, CDR2 LQKENI, per germline. The CDR3 totals 15 residues. Supplemented by reference TRBV18 and TRBJ2-1, the full variable domain reads NAGVMQNPRHLVRRRGQEARLRCSPMKGHSHVYWYRQLPEEGLKFMVYLQKENIIDESGMPKERFSAEFPKEGPSILRIQQVVRGDSAAYFCASSPLLEAYNEQFFGPGTRLTVL.

The J gene is TRBJ1-2, the V gene TRBV6-5; possible D gene TRBD1, 5 bases. Trimming left V 8 bases short and J 0 bases short, with 13 bases between. This CDR3 has 14 residues. Germline CDR1 is MNHEY and CDR2 is SVGAGI. CDR3: CASLGGVPNYGYTF. The CDR3 DNA reads as TGTGCCAGCCTCGGGGGGGTCCCTAACTATGGCTACACCTTC.

The V gene is TRBV29-1, the J gene TRBJ1-2; D is undetermined. The V gene's germline CDR1 is SQVTM and CDR2 ANQGSEA. The ends were cut back, 1 base at V and 7 bases at J, with 13 bases in the middle. The CDR3 runs 13 residues. Here the CDR3 reads CSVEAVPRGGYTF. In DNA form, the CDR3 reads TGCAGCGTTGAAGCGGTCCCTCGCGGTGGCTACACCTTC.

This chain connects TRBV6-6 to TRBJ1-4; 9 bases align to TRBD1. The CDR3 covers 13 residues. CDR1 MNHNY and CDR2 SVGAGI come from the germline V gene (reference sequence). With V trimmed by 8 bases and J by 8 bases, 6 bases remained unmatched. CDR3: CASGTGWGEKLFF. The CDR3 DNA reads TGTGCCAGCGGGACAGGGTGGGGGGAAAAACTGTTTTTT.

A few counts support this clone. This sequence joins TRBV4-1 and TRBJ1-3; 8 positions agree with TRBD1. The CDR3 totals 16 residues. Germline V lookup: CDR1 MGHRA, CDR2 YSYEKL. Trimming took 1 base from V and 5 from J; bases not matched to a gene: 7. The DNA of the CDR3 is TGCGCCAGCAGCCAAGGGTTTACAGGGGGAAGAAACACCATATATTTT. This gives the protein CASSQGFTGGRNTIYF.

This clone was seen only a few times. The genes are TRBV7-2 and TRBJ2-2; 10 bases agree with TRBD2. CDR1 SGHTA and CDR2 FQGNSA come from the germline V gene. This CDR3 is built from 14 residues. V lost 5 bases to trimming and J lost 9 bases; unmatched junction nucleotides: 6. The CDR3 spells CASSVGLAARELFF. CDR3 nucleotides: TGTGCCAGCAGCGTCGGACTAGCGGCGAGGGAGCTGTTTTTT.

The chain has TRBV5-5 and TRBJ2-5; 10 bases are shared with TRBD2. Germline CDR1 reads SGHKS; CDR2 reads YYEKEE (reference sequence). This CDR3 region has 16 residues. The ends lost 1 base at V and 1 base at J; junction bases unmatched: 4. In DNA, the CDR3 is TGTGCCAGCAGCTTGTCACCTAGCGGGGGCCAAGAGACCCAGTACTTC. This encodes CASSLSPSGGQETQYF.

This sequence joins TRBV27 and TRBJ1-5; a weak D match, TRBD1 (6 bases). The CDR3 is 18 residues long. Germline CDR1 and CDR2: MNHEY and SMNVEV (reference sequence). Trimming removed 5 bases at V and 5 bases at J, with 25 bases between. The CDR3 protein is CASSPTPATGQGHQPQHF. For the CDR3, the DNA is TGTGCCAGCAGTCCCACTCCCGCGACAGGCCAAGGGCATCAGCCCCAGCATTTT.

This chain joins TRBV15 and TRBJ2-3; 12 nucleotides agree with TRBD2. The germline V gene encodes CDR1 LNHNV and CDR2 YYDKDF (reference sequence). With 3 bases clipped from V and 8 bases from J, the junction kept 6 bases outside the gene matches. The length of the CDR3 is 15 residues. The CDR3 region has the DNA TGTGCCACCAGCAGGACTAGCGGGAGAGGGGGTACGCAGTATTTT. Translation: CATSRTSGRGGTQYF.

The V and J genes are TRBV24-1 and TRBJ2-1; TRBD2 is a possible D gene (5 bases). V lost 3 bases, J lost 8 bases, and 16 bases lay in between. This CDR3 comprises 15 residues. Germline values: CDR1 KGHDR, CDR2 SFDVKD. The CDR3 region is CATSDRQTHGDEQFF. CDR3 nucleotide sequence: TGTGCCACCAGTGATCGACAAACCCACGGGGATGAGCAGTTCTTC.

The genes are TRBV9 and TRBJ2-5; 10 nucleotides line up with TRBD2. CDR1 is SGDLS, CDR2 YYNGEE, per germline. The CDR3 spans 21 residues. The ends lost 0 bases at V and 2 bases at J; junction bases unmatched: 19. The chain's CDR3 is CASSVGMARRGLAGEQETQYF. The CDR3, as DNA: TGTGCCAGCAGCGTAGGAATGGCTCGTCGGGGGCTAGCGGGAGAACAAGAGACCCAGTACTTC.

J is TRBJ1-1 and V is TRBV10-3, with 8 nucleotides matching TRBD1. Losses at the gene ends were 2 bases for V and 6 bases for J; bases not matched to a gene: 2. The CDR3 sequence is 13 residues long. Germline V gene data show CDR1 as ENHRY and CDR2 as SYGVKD. CDR3 nucleotides: TGTGCCATCAGTGAGACGACAGGGGCTGAAGCTTTCTTT. This codes for CAISETTGAEAFF.

The rearrangement uses TRBV5-4 and TRBJ2-7; TRBD2 agrees at 8 bases. In germline, CDR1 is SGHNT, CDR2 YYREEE (reference sequence). V dropped 3 bases and J dropped 5; count of bases not matched to a gene: 16. The CDR3 is 17 residues long. The CDR3, as DNA: TGTGCCAGCAGCTCGGGGGCAGGGTCAGGACTAGCAAACGAGCAGTACTTC. Translation: CASSSGAGSGLANEQYF.